Each of the 13 T cell receptor beta chains below was sequenced from the same sample in a study of T-cell reconstitution after alpha-beta-depleted transplantation in children. Molecular barcoding with unique molecular identifiers was used for the TCRbeta library. A single record per CDR3 protein comes from TCRdb applying MiXCR to the PCR reads. The sample consists of under 300,000 distinct CDR3 sequences, 9.7% of them appearing once. The sequencing here drew on PBMCs from the stem cell graft donor, taken from the stem cell graft. Every receptor here comes from a human donor who donated a stem cell graft to a child with SCID.

This clonotype was detected many times. The V and J genes are TRBV5-1 and TRBJ2-7; 8 bases match TRBD1. Germline V gene sequence: CDR1 SGHRS, CDR2 YFSETQ. V shed 3 bases, J shed 0 bases, and the junction held 2 bases outside the gene matches. CDR3 size: 14 residues. The CDR3 DNA sequence: TGCGCCAGCAGCTGGGACAGGAGCTCCTACGAGCAGTACTTC. The encoded protein is CASSWDRSSYEQYF.

This clonotype was seen ten or more times. The chain recombines TRBV15 with TRBJ1-5, with D perhaps matching TRBD1 (5 bases). Germline V lookup: CDR1 LNHNV, CDR2 YYDKDF (reference sequence). The length of the CDR3 is 19 residues. Trimming left V 0 bases short and J 0 bases short, with 18 bases between. CDR3 sequence (DNA): TGTGCCACCAGCAGAGATCCCCCAGGGTTCGTTTATAGCAATCAGCCCCAGCATTTT. It encodes CATSRDPPGFVYSNQPQHF.

In this sample, this clonotype turned up many times. The chain has TRBV5-5 and TRBJ1-4; possible D gene TRBD1, 6 bases. The CDR3 runs to 15 residues. V gave up 0 bases and J gave up 7 bases, with 13 bases separating them. Germline assignment: CDR1 SGHKS and CDR2 YYEKEE (reference sequence). CDR3 in amino acids: CASSLVQGLGEKLFF. The CDR3, as DNA: TGTGCCAGCAGCTTGGTTCAGGGGCTAGGTGAAAAACTGTTTTTT.

At least ten counts were recorded for this clonotype. The rearrangement links TRBV7-3 to TRBJ2-1, with D perhaps being TRBD1 or TRBD2 (6 bases each). Trimming left V 5 bases short and J 2 bases short, with 16 bases between. Germline V CDR1 and CDR2: SGHTA, FQGTGA. This CDR3 region has 16 residues. CDR3 nucleotide sequence: TGTGCCAGCAGCCCAAACGGGGGCCTCGCCTACAATGAGCAGTTCTTC. Residues: CASSPNGGLAYNEQFF.

This clonotype was observed a few times. The chain uses TRBV3-1 and TRBJ1-1; D unclear. V was pared by 0 bases and J by 1 base, with 15 bases between. The CDR3 spans 17 residues. The germline V gene has CDR1 LGHDT and CDR2 YNNKEL (reference sequence). The CDR3 DNA sequence: TGTGCCAGCAGCCAAGATCTCGAGGGTGCGAGGAACACTGAAGCTTTCTTT. It yields the protein CASSQDLEGARNTEAFF.

At least ten counts were recorded for this clonotype. The chain carries TRBV4-2 and TRBJ1-1; TRBD1 matches at 7 bases. J was trimmed by 5 bases and V by 2 bases; bases with no gene match: 11. CDR1 is LGHNA and CDR2 is YNFKEQ in the germline V gene. This CDR3 is 16 amino acids long. CDR3 coding DNA: TGTGCCAGCAGCCAATCAGCAGGGGGGATATTGACTGAAGCTTTCTTT. Translating it yields CASSQSAGGILTEAFF.

The chain combines TRBV29-1 with TRBJ2-2; 9 bases align to TRBD1. Per the germline V gene, CDR1 is SQVTM and CDR2 is ANQGSEA. The J segment lost 1 base and the V segment lost 7 bases, leaving 7 bases of the junction unmatched. The CDR3 length is 15 residues. CDR3 in DNA: TGCAGCGCCGGACAGGGGATTGGGAACACCGGGGAGCTGTTTTTT. Protein: CSAGQGIGNTGELFF.

V is TRBV4-2 and J is TRBJ1-1; D is undetermined. Trimming removed 0 bases at V and 3 bases at J, with 11 bases between. Germline assignment: CDR1 LGHNA and CDR2 YNFKEQ. The length of the CDR3 is 15 residues. For the CDR3, the DNA is TGTGCCAGCAGCCAAGATTTCGGGGAGTACACTGAAGCTTTCTTT. This translates into CASSQDFGEYTEAFF.

This clonotype was seen ten or more times. The rearrangement links TRBV7-2 to TRBJ2-2; possibly TRBD2 for D (5 bases). The germline V and J ends were trimmed by 6 bases and 1 base, with 12 bases remaining between them. Per the germline V gene, CDR1 is SGHTA and CDR2 is FQGNSA. CDR3 length equals 15 residues. CDR3 sequence (DNA): TGTGCCAGCAGTTGGACTCGGGGGAACACCGGGGAGCTGTTTTTT. It encodes CASSWTRGNTGELFF.

In its sample, this clonotype was seen a few times. The rearrangement uses TRBV5-5 and TRBJ1-1, with D hard to call. Germline CDR1 and CDR2: SGHKS and YYEKEE (reference sequence). CDR3 length equals 14 residues. The V end lost 4 bases, the J end lost 1 base, and 11 bases lay between the germline ends. The CDR3, as DNA: TGTGCCAGCAGCGCGTTGGGTACGAACACTGAAGCTTTCTTT. This encodes CASSALGTNTEAFF.

This clonotype was observed many times. The chain is built from TRBV5-5 and TRBJ2-7; perhaps TRBD1 as D (5 bases). The CDR3 has 14 residues. Per germline, CDR1 SGHKS and CDR2 YYEKEE (reference sequence). V was pared by 4 bases and J by 5 bases, with 16 bases between. The CDR3 loop reads CASSLQGFVHEQYF. Written as DNA, the CDR3 is TGTGCCAGCAGCCTCCAGGGATTTGTCCACGAGCAGTACTTC.

This clonotype has at least ten counts. The gene calls are TRBV7-3 and TRBJ2-2, with D maybe TRBD2 (6 bases). Trimming took off 5 bases at V and 3 bases at J, with 10 bases between the two ends. Germline lookup yields CDR1 SGHTA and CDR2 FQGTGA. This CDR3 has 14 residues. The DNA for the CDR3 is TGTGCCAGCAGCCTAGCGCGCGACACCGGGGAGCTGTTTTTT. It is translated as CASSLARDTGELFF.

This clonotype occurred many times. The V call is TRBV4-2, the J call TRBJ2-1; possible D gene TRBD1, 5 bases. V lost 0 bases to trimming and J lost 3 bases, with 9 bases between them. Germline-derived CDR1 and CDR2 are LGHNA and YNFKEQ. The CDR3 totals 15 residues. CDR3: CASSQDNQGYNEQFF. In DNA form, the CDR3 reads TGTGCCAGCAGCCAAGATAACCAGGGCTACAATGAGCAGTTCTTC.